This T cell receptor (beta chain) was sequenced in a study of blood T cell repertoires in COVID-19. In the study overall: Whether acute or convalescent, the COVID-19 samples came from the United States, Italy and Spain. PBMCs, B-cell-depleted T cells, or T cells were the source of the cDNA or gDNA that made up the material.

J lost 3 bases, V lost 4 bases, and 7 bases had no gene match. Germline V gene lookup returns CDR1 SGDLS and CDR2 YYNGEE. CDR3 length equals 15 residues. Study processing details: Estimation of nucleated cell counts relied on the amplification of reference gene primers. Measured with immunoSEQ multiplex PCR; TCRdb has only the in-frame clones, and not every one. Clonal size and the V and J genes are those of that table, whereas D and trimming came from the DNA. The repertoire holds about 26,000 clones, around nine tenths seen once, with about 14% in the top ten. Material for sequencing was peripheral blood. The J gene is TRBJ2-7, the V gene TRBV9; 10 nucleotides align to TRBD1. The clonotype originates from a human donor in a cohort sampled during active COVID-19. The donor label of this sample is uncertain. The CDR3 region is CASSTGQGNFYEQYF. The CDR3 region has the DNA TGTGCCAGCAGCACGGGACAGGGGAATTTCTACGAGCAGTACTTC.